This TCR beta chain is drawn from a study of molecular identifiers for immune sequencing clone quantification. General study results and limits: Spiked Jurkat TCR RNA originating from one cell could reportedly be identified amid about a million naive cells. Underestimation of highly expanded clone sizes could arise where identical TCR molecules share a barcode.

With respect to this clonotype: Its antigen remains unidentified. The CDR3 does not end in the conserved phenylalanine or tryptophan, so this is likely a read error.

The CDR3 is 12 residues long. Germline CDR1 SQVTM, CDR2 ANQGSEA. V was pared by 1 base and J by 10 bases, with 11 bases between. Each CDR3 protein gets one entry after TCRdb re-called the PCR reads with MiXCR. The repertoire holds approximately 680,000 distinct CDR3 sequences, with roughly 27% as singletons. The chain links TRBV29-1 to TRBJ2-1; D is uncertain. The source is a human donor in good health. Some libraries in this study had Jurkat cell RNA spiked in. Sequences were obtained from naive CD8+ T cells from blood, with Jurkat cell RNA spiked in. Subset defined: FACS-sorted CD8+CD4-CCR7+CD45RA+ naive T cells. The CDR3 here is CSVEVPWPEQFL. The CDR3 bases are TGCAGCGTTGAAGTACCGTGGCCCGAGCAGTTCCTC.